At least ten counts were recorded for the clone carrying this T cell receptor (beta chain). Antigen unknown. TCRdb re-analysed the reads in MiXCR, keeping a single row per CDR3 protein. The sample shows 150,000 to 200,000 distinct CDR3 sequences, 28% of them seen only once. This CDR3 has 20 amino acids. CDR1 is SGHVS, CDR2 FQNEAQ, per germline. Deletions cut 8 bases from V and 0 bases from J, with 26 bases between. This record comes from a study of T cell repertoires in cytomegalovirus infection. Study observations and caveats: Across the ex vivo response, the dominant clonotypes were HLA-C-restricted CMV-specific TCR beta clonotypes.

This rearrangement joins TRBV7-8 to TRBJ2-6; D possibly corresponds to TRBD2 (6 bases). Material for sequencing was PBMCs. The sequence was collected from a human donor in good health (CMV status not recorded). Some clones in this sample may be carry-over from other donors' samples. CDR3: CASRSDVAASQSSGANVLTF. The CDR3 DNA is TGTGCCAGCCGCTCAGATGTAGCGGCCAGCCAAAGCTCTGGGGCCAACGTCCTGACTTTC.